The T cell receptor (beta chain) under discussion was sequenced for a study of shared clonotypes between healthy human individuals. CDR3 length equals 15 residues. Germline CDR1 reads SGHRS; CDR2 reads YFSETQ. The V end was cut by 4 bases, the J end by 3 bases, with 15 bases between. Assay: immunoSEQ multiplex PCR; the TCRdb copy retains only in-frame clones and omits some. The data contain about 1.1 million clones, roughly 80% of them singletons. Findings and caveats of the study: Naive subsets typically showed greater estimated richness than memory subsets.

As to this clone: Antigen specificity is unknown.

The sequenced sample consisted of memory CD4+ T cells from PBMCs. Sample subset: CD45RA-negative fraction. This receptor was identified in a man aged 18 to 30 in good health. Some clones in this sample may be carry-over from other donors' samples. The rearrangement uses TRBV5-1 and TRBJ2-3; TRBD1 or TRBD2 may be the D gene (7 bases each). CDR3 sequence reads: CASSIRQGGTDTQYF. The CDR3 DNA reads as TGCGCCAGCAGCATCCGTCAGGGGGGGACAGATACGCAGTATTTT. Drawing the rest from reference TRBV5-1 and TRBJ2-3, the complete variable domain is KAGVTQTPRYLIKTRGQQVTLSCSPISGHRSVSWYQQTPGQGLQFLFEYFSETQRNKGNFPGRFSGRQFSNSRSEMNVSTLELGDSALYLCASSIRQGGTDTQYFGPGTRLTVL.